This TCR beta chain comes out of a study of blood T cell repertoires in COVID-19. The CDR3 has 20 residues. Germline trimming cut 2 bases from V and 0 bases from J; bases unmatched to any gene: 11. Germline V lookup: CDR1 MGHRA, CDR2 YSYEKL. This clone is a singleton in its sample. Libraries were prepared by immunoSEQ multiplex PCR; TCRdb keeps only in-frame clonotypes and omits some of them. In the table there are 180,000 or so clones, roughly nine tenths of which are singletons. Sequencing was carried out using PBMCs or T cells enriched from blood (not recorded which). The rearrangement links TRBV4-1 to TRBJ1-6, with 9 bases identical to TRBD1. The clonotype comes from a woman in her forties with acute COVID-19. The CDR3 DNA is TGCGCCAGCAGCCAACCTCCTCTTGTACAGGGGGCCTCCTATAATTCACCCCTCCACTTT. Translating it yields CASSQPPLVQGASYNSPLHF.